This passage covers 25 T cell receptor beta chains from one sample sequenced in a study of a mutant IDH1 vaccine in newly diagnosed glioma. Noted time point: week 23, last vaccination. The study gave 300 ug of mutant IDH1 20-mer peptide per vaccine dose, with topical imiquimod. These TCRs are of unknown antigen specificity. TCRdb keeps only in-frame clones here, not all; method: immunoSEQ multiplex PCR. The sample has around 29,000 clones, about 85% seen once; the top ten hold approximately 7.6%. The specimen was PBMCs, collected from a glioma patient whose treatment included an IDH1 peptide vaccine. These receptors were collected from a woman aged 18-29 years with glioma.

In nucleotides, the CDR3 is TGTGCCAGCAGTTACATGAGGACAGGGGTAGGAACTAATGAAAAACTGTTTTTT. Its protein is CASSYMRTGVGTNEKLFF. The chain employs TRBV5-6 and TRBJ1-4; 9 nucleotides match TRBD1. The CDR3 is 18 residues long. V dropped 5 bases and J dropped 1; count of bases not matched to a gene: 12. CDR1 SGHDT and CDR2 YYEEEE come from the germline V gene.

This clone has just a few counts. This chain joins TRBV10-3 and TRBJ1-2; a weak D match, TRBD1 (6 bases). The germline V and J ends were trimmed by 3 bases and 2 bases, with 13 bases remaining between them. The CDR3 totals 15 residues. Looked up from germline, CDR1 is ENHRY and CDR2 is SYGVKD. CDR3 sequence reads: CAISDNRVWNYGYTF. The CDR3 coding sequence is TGTGCCATCAGTGATAACAGGGTTTGGAACTATGGCTACACCTTC.

The V and J genes are TRBV4-3 and TRBJ2-1; a possible D gene is TRBD2 (6 bases). The germline CDR1 and CDR2 sequences are LGHNA and YSLEER. Trimming took off 2 bases at V and 9 bases at J, with 20 bases between the two ends. The CDR3 runs to 16 residues. CDR3 loop: CASSQWRGWAISEQFF. The CDR3 bases are TGCGCCAGCAGCCAATGGCGGGGATGGGCGATAAGTGAGCAGTTCTTC.

This clone has more than one count but fewer than ten. The J gene is TRBJ2-1, the V gene TRBV19, with D tentatively TRBD1 (7 bases). The ends were cut back, 5 bases at V and 9 bases at J, with 17 bases in the middle. The CDR3 loop spans 14 amino acids. Germline CDR1 reads LNHDA; CDR2 reads SQIVND (reference sequence). The CDR3 DNA follows: TGTGCCAGTAGTCCGACAGGGTGGGGAGGTGAGCAGTTCTTC. Amino acids: CASSPTGWGGEQFF. Supplemented by reference TRBV19 and TRBJ2-1, the full variable domain reads DGGITQSPKYLFRKEGQNVTLSCEQNLNHDAMYWYRQDPGQGLRLIYYSQIVNDFQKGDIAEGYSVSREKKESFPLTVTSAQKNPTAFYLCASSPTGWGGEQFFGPGTRLTVL.

The gene calls are TRBV27 and TRBJ2-7, with D possibly TRBD2 on 6 matching bases. CDR1 and CDR2 (germline): MNHEY, SMNVEV (reference sequence). V was cut by 5 bases and J by 1 base, with 15 bases left in between. This CDR3 region has 15 residues. CDR3 residues: CASSPRGAGSYEQYF. CDR3 DNA sequence: TGTGCCAGCAGTCCCCGTGGTGCGGGATCCTACGAGCAGTACTTC.

This chain joins TRBV10-3 and TRBJ2-2, with 14 positions matching TRBD2. This CDR3 comprises 16 residues. The V segment lost 8 bases and the J segment 7 bases; nucleotides outside the gene matches: 9. Germline CDR1 is ENHRY and CDR2 is SYGVKD. CDR3 region: CAILRTSGRFGGELFF. CDR3 sequence (DNA): TGTGCCATCTTACGGACTAGCGGGAGGTTTGGCGGGGAGCTGTTTTTT.

The CDR3 loop is CASSQDKDRLGPQHF. The DNA for the CDR3 is TGTGCCAGCAGCCAAGATAAGGACCGGTTGGGGCCCCAGCATTTT. The chain joins TRBV4-2 to TRBJ1-5; no clear D. Germline loops: CDR1 LGHNA, CDR2 YNFKEQ. Trimming pared 0 bases from V and 9 bases from J, leaving 15 bases between. The CDR3 is 15 amino acids.

The chain employs TRBV7-9 and TRBJ1-1; TRBD1 might be the D (6 bases). The germline V and J ends were trimmed by 5 bases and 7 bases, with 29 bases remaining between them. The CDR3 loop spans 18 amino acids. Germline assignment: CDR1 SEHNR and CDR2 FQNEAQ (reference sequence). CDR3 bases: TGTGCCAGCAGCCCCCCTGACAAGGGGGTACTGAGGTGGGGTGAAGCTTTCTTT. This gives the protein CASSPPDKGVLRWGEAFF.

The chain joins TRBV20-1 to TRBJ2-3, with D unclear. CDR1 is DFQATT, CDR2 SNEGSKA, per germline (reference sequence). Trimming pared 3 bases from V and 8 bases from J, leaving 6 bases between. The CDR3 contains 10 residues. In DNA form, the CDR3 reads TGCAGTGCTAGCGAACCTACGCAGTATTTT. This translates into CSASEPTQYF.

The genes are TRBV6-1 and TRBJ1-4, with a tentative D call TRBD1 (6 bases). Germline V gene lookup returns CDR1 MNHNS and CDR2 SASEGT. Between the trimmed V and J ends, which lost 2 bases and 6 bases, there was a span of 22 bases. This CDR3 has 18 amino acids. The CDR3 nucleotides read TGTGCCAGCAGTGAAAGATGGATCTCGGGGGGCTTTGATGAAAAACTGTTTTTT. Its protein is CASSERWISGGFDEKLFF.

V gene TRBV4-3 combines with J gene TRBJ1-4, with D unclear. This CDR3 contains 15 residues. Germline CDR1 LGHNA, CDR2 YSLEER. V was shortened by 0 bases and J by 5 bases, with 10 bases between the two germline ends. The CDR3, as DNA: TGCGCCAGCAGCCAAGATAATTCGCCGAATGAAAAACTGTTTTTT. This codes for CASSQDNSPNEKLFF.

This clone was counted between two and nine times. CDR3 in DNA: TGTGCTAGTGGGGCCGGGAGGGAAGCTTTCTTT. It specifies CASGAGREAFF. The V gene is TRBV12-5, the J gene TRBJ1-1; unclear D gene. Germline CDR1 is LGHNT and CDR2 is FRNRAP. The CDR3 extends over 11 amino acids. The V end lost 6 bases, the J end lost 8 bases, and 10 bases lay between the germline ends.

This rearrangement joins TRBV5-1 to TRBJ1-6, with D perhaps matching TRBD1 (5 bases). The CDR3 consists of 17 residues. The V gene's germline CDR1 is SGHRS and CDR2 YFSETQ. Trimming cost V 4 bases and J 0 bases, with 14 bases left between them. The CDR3 DNA reads as TGCGCCAGCAGCCCAGGGACGGCGAGCTCCTATAATTCACCCCTCCACTTT. Amino acid sequence: CASSPGTASSYNSPLHF.

The J gene is TRBJ1-2, the V gene TRBV5-1; no definite D call. Between the trimmed V and J ends, which lost 0 bases and 5 bases, there was a span of 14 bases. The germline V gene has CDR1 SGHRS and CDR2 YFSETQ. This CDR3 is built from 15 residues. CDR3 loop: CASSLAASMGYGYTF. In DNA form, the CDR3 reads TGCGCCAGCAGCTTGGCCGCATCCATGGGGTATGGCTACACCTTC.

The chain combines TRBV30 with TRBJ1-4, with 10 positions matching TRBD1. Germline values: CDR1 GTSNPN, CDR2 SVGIG (reference sequence). The CDR3 runs 14 residues. With V trimmed by 1 base and J by 7 bases, 3 bases remained unmatched. This CDR3 reads CAWSGGQGSEKLFF. DNA of the CDR3: TGTGCCTGGAGTGGGGGACAGGGGAGTGAAAAACTGTTTTTT.

The CDR3 sequence is CASSIDQTGGKPLHF. The CDR3 DNA reads TGTGCCAGTAGTATAGATCAGACAGGGGGCAAACCCCTCCACTTT. The chain couples TRBV19 to TRBJ1-6; 10 bases map to TRBD1. V dropped 0 bases and J dropped 12; count of bases not matched to a gene: 5. The CDR3 is 15 amino acids. Looked up from germline, CDR1 is LNHDA and CDR2 is SQIVND (reference sequence). Looking up the rest from reference TRBV19 and TRBJ1-6 gives the full variable domain: DGGITQSPKYLFRKEGQNVTLSCEQNLNHDAMYWYRQDPGQGLRLIYYSQIVNDFQKGDIAEGYSVSREKKESFPLTVTSAQKNPTAFYLCASSIDQTGGKPLHFGNGTRLTVT.

The chain uses TRBV13 and TRBJ2-1; D is perhaps TRBD1 (6 bases). V was clipped by 5 bases and J by 1 base, with 12 bases between them. This CDR3 contains 15 residues. Germline assignment: CDR1 PRHDT and CDR2 FYEKMQ (reference sequence). The CDR3 reads CASSPYQGSYNEQFF. The CDR3 DNA follows: TGTGCCAGCAGCCCATATCAGGGGTCCTACAATGAGCAGTTCTTC.

This rearrangement joins TRBV30 to TRBJ1-2; weak D call: TRBD1 (6 bases). CDR1 and CDR2 (germline): GTSNPN, SVGIG (reference sequence). V was trimmed by 5 bases and J by 4 bases, leaving 14 bases between them. CDR3 length: 13 residues. The CDR3 DNA reads as TGTGCCTGGTACCCGACAGGCGCCTATGGCTACACCTTC. Translating gives CAWYPTGAYGYTF.

J is TRBJ2-5 and V is TRBV7-9; perhaps TRBD2 as D (6 bases). Germline CDR1 SEHNR, CDR2 FQNEAQ (reference sequence). Trimming shortened V by 4 bases and J by 3 bases, and 15 bases separated the two germline ends. The CDR3 spans 15 residues. The CDR3 region has the DNA TGTGCCAGCAGCTCCAAGCGGGTTGAAAAAGAGACCCAGTACTTC. Residues: CASSSKRVEKETQYF. Using reference TRBV7-9 and TRBJ2-5 for the parts outside the CDR3, the full variable domain is DTGVSQNPRHKITKRGQNVTFRCDPISEHNRLYWYRQTLGQGPEFLTYFQNEAQLEKSRLLSDRFSAERPKGSFSTLEIQRTEQGDSAMYLCASSSKRVEKETQYFGPGTRLLVL.

This chain uses TRBV6-1 with TRBJ2-2; D gene ambiguous. This CDR3 is 17 amino acids long. Trimming removed 0 bases from V and 5 bases from J, with 16 bases in between. Germline V gene lookup returns CDR1 MNHNS and CDR2 SASEGT. CDR3: CASSEAPQAASTGELFF. The CDR3, as DNA: TGTGCCAGCAGTGAAGCGCCCCAGGCAGCTTCTACCGGGGAGCTGTTTTTT.

About this clone: The junction differs from germline at one of its ends, possibly a read error. This rearrangement joins TRBV20-1 to TRBJ2-7; D might be TRBD2 (6 bases). Germline V gene lookup returns CDR1 DFQATT and CDR2 SNEGSKA (reference sequence). The CDR3 is 11 residues long. Written as DNA, the CDR3 is TGCAGTGCTAGGGGGGGTTACTCATTGAACTTC. Its protein product is CSARGGYSLNF.

The chain couples TRBV11-3 to TRBJ1-5, with D tentatively TRBD1 (5 bases). The CDR3 extends over 15 amino acids. Germline V lookup: CDR1 SGHNT, CDR2 YENEEA. The germline V and J ends were trimmed by 3 bases and 1 base, with 10 bases remaining between them. Here the CDR3 reads CASSFGGPSNQPQHF. CDR3 DNA: TGTGCCAGCAGCTTCGGGGGACCCAGCAATCAGCCCCAGCATTTT.

The rearrangement links TRBV29-1 to TRBJ2-3; D is perhaps TRBD2 (7 bases). Trimming stripped 2 bases from V and 2 bases from J, with 14 bases between. The CDR3 is 15 residues long. The germline gives CDR1 SQVTM, CDR2 ANQGSEA. This CDR3 reads CSVERRGRHTDTQYF. The DNA of the CDR3 is TGCAGCGTTGAACGGCGGGGGCGCCACACAGATACGCAGTATTTT.

This chain joins TRBV18 and TRBJ2-7; D gene uncertain. The CDR3 has 13 amino acids. V was cut by 0 bases and J by 6 bases, with 9 bases left in between. Germline V gene sequence: CDR1 KGHSH, CDR2 LQKENI. The CDR3 DNA follows: TGTGCCAGCTCACCACCTGTGGGGTTCGAGCAGTACTTC. Protein: CASSPPVGFEQYF.

This rearrangement joins TRBV5-5 to TRBJ1-5; D is uncertain. CDR1 is SGHKS and CDR2 is YYEKEE in the germline V gene (reference sequence). The CDR3 covers 13 residues. Trimming shortened V by 1 base and J by 5 bases, and 7 bases separated the two germline ends. DNA of the CDR3: TGTGCCAGCAGCTTGATTTGGGATCAGCCCCAGCATTTT. Its protein is CASSLIWDQPQHF.